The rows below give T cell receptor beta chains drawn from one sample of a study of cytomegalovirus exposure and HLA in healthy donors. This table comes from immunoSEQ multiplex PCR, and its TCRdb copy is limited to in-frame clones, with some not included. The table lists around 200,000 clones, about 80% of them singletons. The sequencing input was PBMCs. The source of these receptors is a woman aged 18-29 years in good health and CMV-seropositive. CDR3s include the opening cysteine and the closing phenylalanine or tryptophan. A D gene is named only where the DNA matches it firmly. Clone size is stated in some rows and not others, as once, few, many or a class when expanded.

CDR3: CASSSQGSNTEAFF; DNA: TGTGCCAGCAGTTCCCAGGGCTCGAACACTGAAGCTTTCTTT; size: -; D: -; V: TRBV27; J: TRBJ1-1
CDR3: CASSEVAAGGPTRDTQYF; DNA: TGTGCCAGCAGTGAAGTCGCCGCCGGGGGGCCGACCAGGGATACGCAGTATTTT; size: -; D: -; V: TRBV2; J: TRBJ2-3
CDR3: CASSLDRGGTQYF; DNA: TGTGCCAGCAGCTTAGATCGGGGGGGGACCCAGTACTTC; size: -; D: TRBD2; V: TRBV11-3; J: TRBJ2-5
CDR3: CASSHSSPDTGELFF; DNA: TGTGCCAGCAGTCACTCCTCTCCGGACACCGGGGAGCTGTTTTTT; size: -; D: -; V: TRBV5-5; J: TRBJ2-2
CDR3: CASRRTGGTNEKLFF; DNA: TGTGCCAGCCGCAGGACAGGGGGCACTAATGAAAAACTGTTTTTT; size: once; D: TRBD1; V: TRBV6-1; J: TRBJ1-4
CDR3: CASRPDGGGLETQYF; DNA: TGTGCCAGCCGCCCCGACGGCGGGGGGCTAGAGACCCAGTACTTC; size: -; D: TRBD2; V: TRBV7-2; J: TRBJ2-5
CDR3: CAISVSRQGAIGASAGANVLTF; DNA: TGTGCCATCAGTGTCTCCCGACAGGGGGCGATCGGTGCCTCTGCTGGGGCCAACGTCCTGACTTTC; size: -; D: TRBD1; V: TRBV10-3; J: TRBJ2-6
CDR3: CASSAGTFSYNEQFF; DNA: TGTGCCAGCAGCGCCGGGACTTTCTCCTACAATGAGCAGTTCTTC; size: -; D: -; V: TRBV9; J: TRBJ2-1
CDR3: CASSIRASGGASDTQYF; DNA: TGTGCCAGTAGTATTAGGGCTAGCGGGGGGGCCTCAGATACGCAGTATTTT; size: once; D: TRBD2; V: TRBV19; J: TRBJ2-3
CDR3: CASSEGRETYEQYF; DNA: TGTGCCAGCAGTGAAGGGCGGGAAACCTACGAGCAGTACTTC; size: -; D: -; V: TRBV2; J: TRBJ2-7
CDR3: CASSYYAINTEAFF; DNA: TGTGCCAGCAGTTACTACGCGATAAACACTGAAGCTTTCTTT; size: -; D: -; V: TRBV6-6; J: TRBJ1-1
CDR3: CATTKTGGIGYTF; DNA: TGTGCCACCACCAAAACAGGGGGCATTGGCTACACCTTC; size: -; D: TRBD1; V: TRBV15; J: TRBJ1-2
CDR3: CASSDWRGGPREQFF; DNA: TGTGCCAGCAGTGACTGGCGGGGGGGCCCTAGGGAGCAGTTCTTC; size: -; D: TRBD2; V: TRBV6-1; J: TRBJ2-1
CDR3: CASSQGLAGEQYF; DNA: TGCGCCAGCAGCCAGGGACTAGCTGGGGAGCAGTACTTC; size: -; D: TRBD2; V: TRBV4-1; J: TRBJ2-7
CDR3: CASGGTENTGELFF; DNA: TGTGCCAGCGGGGGGACAGAGAACACCGGGGAGCTGTTTTTT; size: -; D: -; V: TRBV5-6; J: TRBJ2-2
CDR3: CSATRGNEQFF; DNA: TGCAGTGCCACCAGGGGGAATGAGCAGTTCTTC; size: -; D: TRBD1; V: TRBV20-1; J: TRBJ2-1
CDR3: CASSLWTSGGDTQYF; DNA: TGCGCCAGCAGCCTCTGGACTAGCGGGGGAGATACGCAGTATTTT; size: -; D: TRBD2; V: TRBV5-1; J: TRBJ2-3
CDR3: CASSLGGGSEAFF; DNA: TGTGCCAGCAGTTTGGGCGGGGGCTCTGAAGCTTTCTTT; size: -; D: -; V: TRBV27; J: TRBJ1-1
CDR3: CASSASGTDTQYF; DNA: TGTGCCAGCTCGGCTAGCGGCACAGATACGCAGTATTTT; size: -; D: -; V: TRBV11-2; J: TRBJ2-3
CDR3: CAISGDTGRQPQHF; DNA: TGTGCCATCAGTGGGGACACCGGGCGGCAGCCCCAGCATTTT; size: -; D: -; V: TRBV10-3; J: TRBJ1-5
CDR3: CASSLLTGGIYTF; DNA: TGTGCCAGCAGCTTGCTTACAGGGGGTATCTACACCTTC; size: few; D: TRBD1; V: TRBV5-6; J: TRBJ1-2
CDR3: CASSLSRTGGYEQYF; DNA: TGCGCCAGCAGCCTATCCAGGACAGGGGGCTACGAGCAGTACTTC; size: many; D: TRBD1; V: TRBV4-3; J: TRBJ2-7
CDR3: CASSLYGISNQPQHF; DNA: TGTGCCAGCAGTTTATACGGTATTAGCAATCAGCCCCAGCATTTT; size: -; D: -; V: TRBV27; J: TRBJ1-5
CDR3: CASSQVPRLSDNEQFF; DNA: TGCGCCAGCAGCCAAGTGCCCAGGTTATCTGACAATGAGCAGTTCTTC; size: -; D: -; V: TRBV4-3; J: TRBJ2-1
CDR3: CASSYSEGPTSGGQETQYF; DNA: TGCGCCAGCAGCTACTCAGAAGGTCCCACTAGCGGGGGCCAAGAGACCCAGTACTTC; size: -; D: TRBD2; V: TRBV4-1; J: TRBJ2-5
CDR3: CASSLSKGAISEAFF; DNA: TGTGCCAGCAGTTTATCGAAGGGGGCGATCTCTGAAGCTTTCTTT; size: few; D: TRBD1; V: TRBV27; J: TRBJ1-1
CDR3: CASSNYCREVGFF; DNA: TGTGCCAGCAGCAATTATTGCAGGGAGGTAGGGTTCTTT; size: -; D: -; V: TRBV21-1; J: TRBJ1-1
CDR3: CASEDGDNEQFF; DNA: TGTGCCAGCGAGGACGGGGACAATGAGCAGTTCTTC; size: -; D: -; V: TRBV7-9; J: TRBJ2-1
CDR3: CASSHPRFFGIGNQPQHF; DNA: TGTGCCAGCAGCCATCCCAGGTTTTTTGGAATAGGCAATCAGCCCCAGCATTTT; size: -; D: -; V: TRBV14; J: TRBJ1-5
CDR3: CASSDGDRGRSYTF; DNA: TGTGCCAGCAGTGATGGGGACAGGGGGCGAAGCTACACCTTC; size: few; D: TRBD1; V: TRBV2; J: TRBJ1-2
CDR3: CASSSKSAGEKLFF; DNA: TGTGCCAGCAGCTCAAAATCGGCGGGTGAAAAACTGTTTTTT; size: once; D: -; V: TRBV7-8; J: TRBJ1-4
CDR3: CASLGQGHTGELFF; DNA: TGTGCCAGCCTCGGACAGGGTCACACCGGGGAGCTGTTTTTT; size: once; D: TRBD1; V: TRBV6-5; J: TRBJ2-2
CDR3: CASSDGQGMNTEAFF; DNA: TGTGCCAGCAGCGATGGACAGGGAATGAACACTGAAGCTTTCTTT; size: few; D: TRBD1; V: TRBV11-2; J: TRBJ1-1
CDR3: CASSLGQGVEAFF; DNA: TGCGCCAGCAGCTTGGGGCAGGGCGTTGAAGCTTTCTTT; size: few; D: -; V: TRBV5-1; J: TRBJ1-1
CDR3: CASSLAAGDQETQYF; DNA: TGTGCCAGCAGCTTAGCGGCCGGGGACCAAGAGACCCAGTACTTC; size: few; D: -; V: TRBV7-2; J: TRBJ2-5